This T cell receptor (beta chain) came from a study of lung T cells in sarcoidosis with Löfgren's syndrome. Background on the study: Analyses focused on Löfgren's syndrome patients. Findings and limits, study-wide: Versus controls, Löfgren's syndrome patients reportedly showed TRAV12-1 and TRBV2 as most expanded. Paired TRAV12-1/TRBV2 TCRs showed CDR3 homology and preferential pairing.

The sample holds many counts of this clonotype. Its antigen is unknown. Trimming took 4 bases from V and 5 from J; bases not matched to a gene: 11. Germline V CDR1 and CDR2: SGDLS, YYNGEE. The CDR3 spans 15 residues. TCRdb redid the calling of the reads with MiXCR, one entry per CDR3 protein. The sample records about 1,900 distinct CDR3 sequences, around 27% being singletons. V is TRBV9 and J is TRBJ1-2, with TRBD1 matching 7 bases. The sequence was obtained from a human donor with sarcoidosis (Löfgren's syndrome or another form), or a control subject (not recorded which). Material for sequencing was CD4+ T cells from bronchoalveolar lavage. The CDR3 DNA follows: TGTGCCAGCAGCCAACAGACAGGGACTGGGTATGGCTACACCTTC. It specifies CASSQQTGTGYGYTF.